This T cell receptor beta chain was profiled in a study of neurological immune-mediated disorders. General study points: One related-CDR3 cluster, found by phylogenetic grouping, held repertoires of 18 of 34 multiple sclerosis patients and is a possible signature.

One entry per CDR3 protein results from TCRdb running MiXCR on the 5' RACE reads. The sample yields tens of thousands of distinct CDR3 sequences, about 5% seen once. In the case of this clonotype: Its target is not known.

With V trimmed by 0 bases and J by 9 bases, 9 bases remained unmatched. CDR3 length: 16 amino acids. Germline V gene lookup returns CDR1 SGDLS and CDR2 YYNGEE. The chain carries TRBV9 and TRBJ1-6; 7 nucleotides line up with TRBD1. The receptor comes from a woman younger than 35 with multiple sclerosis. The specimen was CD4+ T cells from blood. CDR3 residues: CASSVGSGQGGSPLHF. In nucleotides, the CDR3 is TGTGCCAGCAGCGTAGGTTCGGGGCAGGGGGGTTCACCCCTCCACTTT.